One sample yielded the 10 T cell receptor beta chains listed below, sequenced in a study of T cell repertoires in cytomegalovirus infection. These TCRs' antigens remain unknown. Via MiXCR, TCRdb re-called the reads, giving one row per CDR3 protein. Of approximately 730,000 distinct CDR3 sequences in the sample, 33% are singletons; the top ten hold 15% to 20%. The sample was cultured PBMCs, taken from culture after CMV antigen stimulation. Every receptor here comes from a human donor in good health (CMV status not recorded). Some clones in this sample may be carry-over from other donors' samples.

There are a few counts of this clonotype. This chain connects TRBV7-2 to TRBJ1-6; no clear D gene. There are 13 residues in the CDR3. Trimming pared 5 bases from V and 12 bases from J, leaving 14 bases between. Per germline, CDR1 SGHTA and CDR2 FQGNSA. In DNA, the CDR3 is TGTGCCAGCAGCAGGGATAAAATTCAACCCCTCCACTTT. This gives the protein CASSRDKIQPLHF.

The chain employs TRBV5-5 and TRBJ1-1, with TRBD1 matching 8 bases. Trimming cost V 4 bases and J 6 bases; bases outside gene matches: 8. Germline lookup yields CDR1 SGHKS and CDR2 YYEKEE (reference sequence). The CDR3 sequence is 14 residues long. DNA for the CDR3: TGTGCCAGCAGCCCAGACAGGGGACCTCCTGAAGCTTTCTTT. It codes for CASSPDRGPPEAFF.

V usage is TRBV6-6 and J usage is TRBJ1-2; D gene unclear. CDR3 length: 13 amino acids. Trimming shortened V by 7 bases and J by 4 bases, and 13 bases separated the two germline ends. Germline loops: CDR1 MNHNY, CDR2 SVGAGI (reference sequence). CDR3 protein: CASTETIGYGYTF. The CDR3 DNA sequence: TGTGCCAGCACGGAGACGATCGGCTATGGCTACACCTTC.

The chain combines TRBV12-3 or TRBV12-4 with TRBJ1-1, with TRBD1 matching over 9 bases. V was clipped by 3 bases and J by 2 bases; unmatched bases: 4. The CDR3 is made up of 15 amino acids. The CDR3 loop reads CASSFGTGLNTEAFF. The CDR3 coding sequence is TGTGCCAGCAGTTTTGGGACAGGGCTAAACACTGAAGCTTTCTTT.

The V and J genes are TRBV6-2 or TRBV6-3 and TRBJ2-5, with unresolved D. Trimming cost V 4 bases and J 3 bases, with 9 bases left between them. This CDR3 is built from 13 residues. CDR1 and CDR2 from the germline V gene are MNHEY and SVGEGT. The CDR3 coding sequence is TGTGCCAGCAGTTTGAACAGAAAAGAGACCCAGTACTTC. This translates into CASSLNRKETQYF.

This clonotype was observed a handful of times. This chain uses TRBV7-6 with TRBJ2-2, with 8 bases matching TRBD1. CDR1 is SGHVS, CDR2 FNYEAQ, per germline. V was pared by 4 bases and J by 7 bases, with 5 bases of the junction left unmatched. The CDR3 spans 14 residues. The CDR3 DNA sequence: TGTGCCAGCAGCTGGGCCGGGACAGGCGGGGAGCTGTTTTTT. Protein sequence: CASSWAGTGGELFF.

This clonotype was picked up many times. CDR3 DNA: TGTGCCAGCAGCCCCGTGGTAGCGGGAGGTTACGAGCAGTACTTC. Translated: CASSPVVAGGYEQYF. The genes are TRBV7-2 and TRBJ2-7, with TRBD2 identical over 10 bases. The germline V gene has CDR1 SGHTA and CDR2 FQGNSA. The junction had 8 bases not matched to a gene; V was cut back by 5 bases and J by 4 bases. The CDR3 extends over 15 amino acids.

In its sample, this clonotype was seen many times. This chain links TRBV7-2 with TRBJ1-2; D is undetermined. This CDR3 contains 14 residues. The ends were cut back, 2 bases at V and 6 bases at J, with 13 bases in the middle. The germline CDR1 and CDR2 sequences are SGHTA and FQGNSA. DNA of the CDR3: TGTGCCAGCAGCTTAAATTGGAGAGCCGATGGCTACACCTTC. Translated: CASSLNWRADGYTF.

In this sample, this clonotype turned up many times. The V and J genes are TRBV7-2 and TRBJ2-7; D is ambiguous. CDR3 length: 13 residues. Trimming pared 1 base from V and 3 bases from J, leaving 7 bases between. Germline values: CDR1 SGHTA, CDR2 FQGNSA. The CDR3 DNA sequence: TGTGCCAGCAGCTTAGTCCCCCTCTACGAGCAGTACTTC. Encoded protein: CASSLVPLYEQYF.

This chain connects TRBV28 to TRBJ1-4; 9 bases line up with TRBD1. Germline CDR1 reads MDHEN; CDR2 reads SYDVKM. This CDR3 is built from 13 residues. The junction had 5 bases not matched to a gene; V was cut back by 7 bases and J by 8 bases. The CDR3 reads CASTGQGSEKLFF. The CDR3 DNA is TGTGCCAGCACCGGACAGGGGAGCGAAAAACTGTTTTTT.